Following are 30 T cell receptor beta chains from one sample sequenced in a study of CD8+ T cells in alopecia areata (dated by TCRdb to 2016 to 2018). Libraries came from the immunoSEQ multiplex PCR assay. RNA was extracted from all samples and reverse transcribed into cDNA as template for TCR sequencing. TCRdb stores this immuneACCESS table with in-frame sequences only. Part of the clones is absent; in the studies checked, under half of the shortfall reflects unresolved V genes, and no reason is known for the rest. The sample contains 50,000 to 80,000 clones, roughly 46% of them found a single time. 51% of the sample belongs to the ten largest clones. Sequencing input: NKG2D-low CD8+ T cells sorted from blood. The cell subset or site label corresponds to: sorted CD8+ NKG2D-low blood T cells. The receptor set was obtained from a human donor with alopecia areata.

This chain connects TRBV2 to TRBJ1-2; D is undetermined. From germline, CDR1 is SNHLY and CDR2 FYNNEI. The V end lost 4 bases, the J end lost 1 base, and 10 bases lay between the germline ends. The CDR3 sequence is 14 residues long. CDR3 in DNA: TGTGCCAGCAGTGCGCGCCAACTTAACTATGGCTACACCTTC. Its translation is CASSARQLNYGYTF.

This chain joins TRBV9 and TRBJ1-2, with D maybe TRBD1 (5 bases). V lost 5 bases, J lost 0 bases, and 14 bases lay in between. The CDR3 runs to 15 residues. Germline loops: CDR1 SGDLS, CDR2 YYNGEE. The DNA of the CDR3 is TGTGCCAGCAGTCCAATGGACATGGCTAACTATGGCTACACCTTC. Amino acids: CASSPMDMANYGYTF.

V and J are TRBV9 and TRBJ2-7; a possible D gene is TRBD2 (5 bases). V lost 2 bases and J lost 3, with 9 bases in between. CDR1 and CDR2 (germline): SGDLS, YYNGEE. The CDR3 sequence is 13 residues long. As DNA, the CDR3 is TGTGCCAGCAGCGTGGGAGTAAACTACGAGCAGTACTTC. Encoded protein: CASSVGVNYEQYF.

This clone was seen more than once but under ten times. The chain employs TRBV7-9 and TRBJ2-5, with D perhaps matching TRBD1 (6 bases). CDR3 length equals 11 residues. Trimming removed 6 bases from V and 5 bases from J, with 7 bases in between. Germline CDR1 reads SEHNR; CDR2 reads FQNEAQ (reference sequence). This CDR3 is CASSTGETQYF. For the CDR3, the DNA is TGTGCCAGCAGTACAGGGGAGACCCAGTACTTC. The entire variable domain, with the rest obtained from reference TRBV7-9 and TRBJ2-5, is as follows: DTGVSQNPRHKITKRGQNVTFRCDPISEHNRLYWYRQTLGQGPEFLTYFQNEAQLEKSRLLSDRFSAERPKGSFSTLEIQRTEQGDSAMYLCASSTGETQYFGPGTRLLVL.

This clone was detected only a few times. CDR3 DNA: TGTGCCAGCAGTTCGAACAGGCGATCATACGAGCAGTACTTC. Protein: CASSSNRRSYEQYF. The chain uses TRBV28 and TRBJ2-7, with D possibly TRBD1 on 5 matching bases. This CDR3 contains 14 residues. Germline CDR1 and CDR2: MDHEN and SYDVKM. V was shortened by 4 bases and J by 4 bases, with 14 bases between the two germline ends.

The chain joins TRBV19 to TRBJ2-5; tentative D call: TRBD2 (5 bases). V lost 6 bases and J 5 bases, leaving 13 bases between the germline ends. CDR1 LNHDA and CDR2 SQIVND come from the germline V gene (reference sequence). The CDR3 extends over 13 amino acids. The CDR3 region is CASSMAEGETQYF. The CDR3 DNA is TGTGCCAGTAGCATGGCCGAGGGCGAGACCCAGTACTTC.

The chain's CDR3 is CASSQGLGGHQYF. DNA for the CDR3: TGTGCCAGCAGCCAAGGTCTTGGCGGGCATCAGTACTTC. V usage is TRBV4-2 and J usage is TRBJ2-4; maybe TRBD2 (5 bases). Trimming removed 1 base at V and 12 bases at J, with 13 bases between. Per the germline V gene, CDR1 is LGHNA and CDR2 is YNFKEQ. This CDR3 is 13 amino acids long.

This chain uses TRBV29-1 with TRBJ2-1; D possibly corresponds to TRBD2 (5 bases). The CDR3 length is 16 residues. Germline CDR1 SQVTM, CDR2 ANQGSEA. The germline V and J ends were trimmed by 4 bases and 0 bases, with 16 bases remaining between them. The CDR3 region is CSVGRTGRGSYNEQFF. The CDR3 DNA follows: TGCAGCGTTGGCCGCACCGGCCGGGGCTCCTACAATGAGCAGTTCTTC.

The chain joins TRBV6-5 to TRBJ1-2, with D possibly being TRBD1 (5 bases). This CDR3 is 12 amino acids long. CDR1 MNHEY and CDR2 SVGAGI come from the germline V gene. With 1 base removed from V and 8 bases from J, the gap between germline ends came to 8 bases. This CDR3 is CASSYWRGGYTF. The CDR3 region has the DNA TGTGCCAGCAGTTACTGGAGGGGAGGCTACACCTTC.

V gene TRBV5-1 combines with J gene TRBJ2-7; D remains unclear. CDR3 length: 14 amino acids. With 4 bases removed from V and 2 bases from J, the gap between germline ends came to 13 bases. Germline V gives CDR1 SGHRS, CDR2 YFSETQ. CDR3 protein: CASSRYSSTYEQYF. DNA for the CDR3: TGCGCCAGCAGCCGATATTCTTCCACCTACGAGCAGTACTTC. Filled out from reference TRBV5-1 and TRBJ2-7, the complete variable domain reads KAGVTQTPRYLIKTRGQQVTLSCSPISGHRSVSWYQQTPGQGLQFLFEYFSETQRNKGNFPGRFSGRQFSNSRSEMNVSTLELGDSALYLCASSRYSSTYEQYFGPGTRLTVT.

This clone was found a few times. J is TRBJ2-7 and V is TRBV4-3; D call uncertain. The CDR3 extends over 14 amino acids. Trimming shortened V by 0 bases and J by 2 bases, and 8 bases separated the two germline ends. From germline, CDR1 is LGHNA and CDR2 YSLEER. CDR3 DNA sequence: TGCGCCAGCAGCCAAGAAGCAGGAACCTACGAGCAGTACTTC. Amino acid sequence: CASSQEAGTYEQYF.

The chain joins TRBV7-6 to TRBJ2-7, with 7 bases fitting TRBD2. Germline V gene sequence: CDR1 SGHVS, CDR2 FNYEAQ. The CDR3 runs 14 residues. Unmatched junction bases numbered 3, after V lost 3 bases and J lost 1 base. The CDR3 is CASSFSGRSYEQYF. The CDR3 coding sequence is TGTGCCAGCAGCTTTAGCGGGCGTTCCTACGAGCAGTACTTC.

A single count supports this clone. V usage is TRBV9 and J usage is TRBJ2-3; D gene unclear. V shed 2 bases and J shed 2 bases, with 3 bases lying between them. Germline loops: CDR1 SGDLS, CDR2 YYNGEE. The CDR3 is 12 residues long. CDR3 DNA sequence: TGTGCCAGCAGCGTTACCACAGATACGCAGTATTTT. It yields the protein CASSVTTDTQYF.

This clone showed up just a few times. The V call is TRBV4-3, the J call TRBJ2-7; 10 bases are a match to TRBD2. Germline V gene sequence: CDR1 LGHNA, CDR2 YSLEER. This CDR3 region has 18 residues. The trim removed 4 bases at V and 1 base at J, leaving 13 bases unmatched. The CDR3 region has the DNA TGCGCCAGCAGCCCTTCCCCTAGCGGGAGCCCTAATTCCTACGAGCAGTACTTC. It yields the protein CASSPSPSGSPNSYEQYF.

This clone has only a few counts. V gene TRBV7-9 combines with J gene TRBJ2-7; tentatively, D is TRBD2 (5 bases). Trimming cost V 4 bases and J 4 bases, with 8 bases left between them. CDR3 length: 12 residues. Germline values: CDR1 SEHNR, CDR2 FQNEAQ (reference sequence). The CDR3 nucleotides read TGTGCCAGCAGCTCCGGGGTATACGAGCAGTACTTC. It yields the protein CASSSGVYEQYF.

CDR3 nucleotide sequence: TGCAGCGTCACCGACCTGACAGGGCAAGAGACCCAGTACTTC. Translated: CSVTDLTGQETQYF. The chain has TRBV29-1 and TRBJ2-5; 7 bases align to TRBD1. The ends lost 6 bases at V and 2 bases at J; junction bases unmatched: 9. Germline V gene data show CDR1 as SQVTM and CDR2 as ANQGSEA. The CDR3 runs 14 residues.

This clone has only a few counts. The chain is built from TRBV10-3 and TRBJ1-5, with 8 nucleotides matching TRBD1. The CDR3 consists of 16 residues. Per the germline V gene, CDR1 is ENHRY and CDR2 is SYGVKD. Germline trimming cut 3 bases from V and 7 bases from J; bases unmatched to any gene: 11. The CDR3 nucleotides are TGTGCCATCAGTGATGCCCGAACAGGGGGAGGGCAGCCCCAGCATTTT. The encoded protein is CAISDARTGGGQPQHF.

V gene TRBV5-1 combines with J gene TRBJ1-1; a weak D match, TRBD1 (5 bases). The germline gives CDR1 SGHRS, CDR2 YFSETQ. V gave up 0 bases and J gave up 5 bases, with 5 bases separating them. This CDR3 has 12 residues. The CDR3 coding sequence is TGCGCCAGCAGCTTGGGACAGACTGAAGCTTTCTTT. Translated: CASSLGQTEAFF.

The V call is TRBV7-2, the J call TRBJ2-7; 11 bases are a match to TRBD1. Per germline, CDR1 SGHTA and CDR2 FQGNSA. This CDR3 has 13 amino acids. The V gene end was trimmed by 4 bases and the J gene end by 6 bases; junction bases not matched to a gene: 2. DNA for the CDR3: TGTGCCAGCAGCTCCGGGACAGGGGGCGAGCAGTACTTC. Translating gives CASSSGTGGEQYF.

Of note for this clone: A junction end diverges from the germline sequence, so it may reflect a read error. The chain combines TRBV7-7 with TRBJ2-5; D is possibly TRBD2 (5 bases). Germline CDR1 reads SSHAT; CDR2 reads FNYEAQ (reference sequence). This CDR3 region has 15 residues. The CDR3 spells CASSLSSGKQETQYF. CDR3 nucleotides: TGTGCTAGCAGCCTAAGTTCCGGGAAGCAAGAGACCCAGTACTTC.

There are a few counts of this clone. The chain links TRBV7-9 to TRBJ2-7, with 9 bases lining up with TRBD1. CDR1 and CDR2 (germline): SEHNR, FQNEAQ (reference sequence). This CDR3 spans 15 amino acids. With V trimmed by 5 bases and J by 2 bases, 7 bases remained unmatched. CDR3 residues: CASSPRGQGTYEQYF. In DNA form, the CDR3 reads TGTGCCAGCAGCCCCCGGGGACAGGGAACCTACGAGCAGTACTTC.

This sequence joins TRBV30 and TRBJ1-1; D unclear. Germline CDR1 reads GTSNPN; CDR2 reads SVGIG (reference sequence). The CDR3 has 14 residues. V lost 0 bases, J lost 0 bases, and 8 bases lay in between. The CDR3 protein is CAWSVLGLNTEAFF. DNA of the CDR3: TGTGCCTGGAGTGTATTGGGATTGAACACTGAAGCTTTCTTT.

V is TRBV29-1 and J is TRBJ2-7, with TRBD1 matching 7 bases. V lost 3 bases and J lost 3; bases outside the gene matches: 8. The CDR3 is 14 amino acids. Germline V CDR1 and CDR2: SQVTM, ANQGSEA. In DNA, the CDR3 is TGCAGCGTTGAGACGACAGGGAGTGGCTACGAGCAGTACTTC. It codes for CSVETTGSGYEQYF.

This chain links TRBV4-1 with TRBJ1-5; 7 bases match TRBD1. V shed 0 bases, J shed 2 bases, and the junction held 19 bases outside the gene matches. The germline gives CDR1 MGHRA, CDR2 YSYEKL. This CDR3 contains 21 residues. DNA of the CDR3: TGCGCCAGCAGCCAAGATACTGGTGGAACAGGGGTATTCTGGGGCAATCAGCCCCAGCATTTT. Residues: CASSQDTGGTGVFWGNQPQHF.

The chain links TRBV30 to TRBJ1-5; 8 bases map to TRBD1. The V segment lost 3 bases and the J segment 0 bases; nucleotides outside the gene matches: 4. In germline, CDR1 is GTSNPN, CDR2 SVGIG (reference sequence). The CDR3 runs 15 residues. The CDR3 reads CAWSRGHSSNQPQHF. In DNA, the CDR3 is TGTGCCTGGAGCAGGGGGCATAGTAGCAATCAGCCCCAGCATTTT.

This chain uses TRBV7-2 with TRBJ1-2; no reliable D call. V lost 3 bases to trimming and J lost 2 bases, with 1 base between them. The V gene's germline CDR1 is SGHTA and CDR2 FQGNSA. The CDR3 is made up of 11 amino acids. The CDR3 loop reads CASSFNYGYTF. In nucleotides, the CDR3 is TGTGCCAGCAGCTTCAACTATGGCTACACCTTC.

This clone showed up just a few times. The chain joins TRBV27 to TRBJ1-1, with 8 bases aligning to TRBD1. The CDR3 has 13 residues. Trimming cost V 5 bases and J 7 bases; bases outside gene matches: 6. Germline CDR1 MNHEY, CDR2 SMNVEV (reference sequence). CDR3 nucleotides: TGTGCCAGCAGTCAACAGGGGGAGGGTGAAGCTTTCTTT. Its protein is CASSQQGEGEAFF.

This clone turned up a few times. The chain joins TRBV5-6 to TRBJ2-1, with TRBD1 identical over 8 bases. This CDR3 is 18 amino acids long. The V and J ends lost 4 bases and 5 bases, in that order; junction bases with no gene match: 17. Germline CDR1 SGHDT, CDR2 YYEEEE. CDR3 sequence: CASSLSVIDRGPDNEQFF. The CDR3 region has the DNA TGTGCCAGCAGCCTTTCTGTAATCGACAGGGGCCCCGACAATGAGCAGTTCTTC.

This clone showed up just a few times. The V and J genes are TRBV29-1 and TRBJ2-7, with D tentatively TRBD1 or TRBD2 (5 bases each). Germline V CDR1 and CDR2: SQVTM, ANQGSEA. V shed 7 bases and J shed 2 bases, with 15 bases lying between them. The CDR3 extends over 13 amino acids. The CDR3 loop reads CSAYRDGAYEQYF. DNA of the CDR3: TGCAGCGCCTACCGGGACGGAGCCTACGAGCAGTACTTC.

The chain is built from TRBV27 and TRBJ2-7; the match to TRBD2 covers 8 bases. Per germline, CDR1 MNHEY and CDR2 SMNVEV (reference sequence). V lost 8 bases, J lost 1 base, and 7 bases stayed unmatched. The CDR3 spans 14 residues. The CDR3 here is CASGSGRGSYEQYF. The CDR3 DNA reads TGTGCCAGCGGGAGCGGGAGAGGGTCCTACGAGCAGTACTTC.